The next 17 T cell receptor beta chains were all read from a single sample in a study of cytomegalovirus exposure and HLA in healthy donors. PCR employed 60 Vbeta and 13 Jbeta primers. Profiling relied on immunoSEQ multiplex PCR, and the TCRdb table lists in-frame clones only, not all of them. The profile shows about 95,000 clones, about 76% of them singletons. Source material: PBMCs. These receptors were obtained from a woman in her thirties or forties in good health and CMV-seronegative.

The rearrangement joins TRBV7-6 to TRBJ1-1; D remains ambiguous. From germline, CDR1 is SGHVS and CDR2 FNYEAQ. Trimming removed 4 bases at V and 1 base at J, with 16 bases between. This CDR3 is 16 amino acids long. The DNA of the CDR3 is TGTGCCAGCAGCTCAAGGTTGGGAGTTACGAACACTGAAGCTTTCTTT. Translation gives CASSSRLGVTNTEAFF.

On this clone: A read error may account for a junction end that differs from germline. V is TRBV20-1 and J is TRBJ1-2, with D possibly being TRBD1 (6 bases). The length of the CDR3 is 11 residues. CDR1 and CDR2 (germline): DFQATT, SNEGSKA (reference sequence). The chain's CDR3 is CSAIGGHGYAF. The DNA for the CDR3 is TGCAGTGCTATTGGGGGCCATGGCTACGCCTTC.

The chain recombines TRBV7-3 with TRBJ1-3; TRBD1 matches at 7 bases. Germline V gene data show CDR1 as SGHTA and CDR2 as FQGTGA. V shed 8 bases, J shed 9 bases, and the junction held 10 bases outside the gene matches. The CDR3 has 13 amino acids. CDR3 loop: CASSRDQGGTIYF. CDR3 nucleotides: TGTGCCAGCTCCCGGGATCAGGGGGGCACCATATATTTT.

The CDR3 region is CASSPRPGRGYGYTF. The CDR3 region has the DNA TGTGCCAGCAGCCCTCGGCCCGGGAGGGGCTATGGCTACACCTTC. The V call is TRBV7-2, the J call TRBJ1-2; a possible D gene is TRBD1 (5 bases). Germline lookup yields CDR1 SGHTA and CDR2 FQGNSA. This CDR3 region has 15 residues. V lost 5 bases to trimming and J lost 4 bases, with 17 bases between them.

The chain is built from TRBV4-1 and TRBJ1-5; a possible D gene is TRBD1 (5 bases). V was pared by 1 base and J by 3 bases, with 10 bases between. This CDR3 comprises 15 residues. CDR1 is MGHRA and CDR2 is YSYEKL in the germline V gene. The CDR3 bases are TGCGCCAGCAGCCAAGCCGCGGGGCCCAATCAGCCCCAGCATTTT. Its translation: CASSQAAGPNQPQHF.

V usage is TRBV6-1 and J usage is TRBJ2-7; tentative D call: TRBD2 (6 bases). The germline V and J ends were trimmed by 6 bases and 0 bases, with 9 bases remaining between them. This CDR3 has 13 residues. In germline, CDR1 is MNHNS, CDR2 SASEGT. This chain's CDR3 is CASRGLSSYEQYF. The CDR3 nucleotides are TGTGCCAGCAGGGGACTTTCCTCCTACGAGCAGTACTTC.

J is TRBJ2-7 and V is TRBV28, with 9 nucleotides matching TRBD2. Germline CDR1 is MDHEN and CDR2 is SYDVKM. V shed 6 bases, J shed 2 bases, and the junction held 11 bases outside the gene matches. The CDR3 covers 16 residues. The CDR3 reads CASSLHLAGLTYEQYF. The CDR3 region has the DNA TGTGCCAGCAGCTTACACCTAGCGGGGTTAACCTACGAGCAGTACTTC. The full variable domain, in which reference TRBV28 and TRBJ2-7 provide the parts outside the CDR3, is DVKVTQSSRYLVKRTGEKVFLECVQDMDHENMFWYRQDPGLGLRLIYFSYDVKMKEKGDIPEGYSVSREKKERFSLILESASTNQTSMYLCASSLHLAGLTYEQYFGPGTRLTVT.

The chain carries TRBV30 and TRBJ1-2; D is unclear. In germline, CDR1 is GTSNPN, CDR2 SVGIG (reference sequence). The CDR3 consists of 14 residues. Trimming removed 0 bases at V and 6 bases at J, with 14 bases between. The CDR3 region has the DNA TGTGCCTGGAGTGTACAAATACGTTCAGATGGCTACACCTTC. Translating gives CAWSVQIRSDGYTF. Full variable domain (rest looked up from reference TRBV30 and TRBJ1-2): SQTIHQWPATLVQPVGSPLSLECTVEGTSNPNLYWYRQAAGRGLQLLFYSVGIGQISSEVPQNLSASRPQDRQFILSSKKLLLSDSGFYLCAWSVQIRSDGYTFGSGTRLTVV.

This chain joins TRBV27 and TRBJ1-5; D unclear. This CDR3 spans 14 amino acids. V lost 2 bases and J lost 0, with 5 bases in between. Germline V gene sequence: CDR1 MNHEY, CDR2 SMNVEV (reference sequence). CDR3 sequence: CASSLMASNQPQHF. The CDR3 DNA reads TGTGCCAGCAGTTTAATGGCTAGCAATCAGCCCCAGCATTTT.

J is TRBJ1-6 and V is TRBV28; the match to TRBD1 covers 9 bases. CDR1 MDHEN and CDR2 SYDVKM come from the germline V gene. There are 15 residues in the CDR3. Trimming at V came to 7 bases and at J to 6 bases, leaving 7 bases not matched to a gene. CDR3 region: CASNKQGATNSPLHF. The CDR3 DNA reads TGTGCCAGCAACAAACAGGGGGCGACTAATTCACCCCTCCACTTT.

For the CDR3, the DNA is TGTGCCAGCTCACCCGGGACAGGGGCCCTTAACTATGGCTACACCTTC. This codes for CASSPGTGALNYGYTF. This chain connects TRBV18 to TRBJ1-2; 10 nucleotides match TRBD1. V lost 3 bases to trimming and J lost 1 base; unmatched junction nucleotides: 5. CDR1 is KGHSH and CDR2 is LQKENI in the germline V gene. This CDR3 comprises 16 residues.

A single count supports this clone. This chain links TRBV10-3 with TRBJ1-1; tentative D call: TRBD1 (5 bases). Trimming shortened V by 9 bases and J by 4 bases, and 12 bases separated the two germline ends. The V gene's germline CDR1 is ENHRY and CDR2 SYGVKD. This CDR3 has 12 residues. As DNA, the CDR3 is TGTGCCATTTCGGGGGGGGGCACTGAAGCTTTCTTT. This translates into CAISGGGTEAFF.

The genes are TRBV9 and TRBJ1-1; D not certain. V lost 0 bases to trimming and J lost 4 bases, with 13 bases between them. CDR1 SGDLS and CDR2 YYNGEE come from the germline V gene. CDR3 length: 15 amino acids. CDR3 sequence reads: CASSVDGTETTEAFF. The CDR3 bases are TGTGCCAGCAGCGTAGACGGTACAGAGACCACTGAAGCTTTCTTT.

This sequence joins TRBV6-5 and TRBJ1-2; D is unclear. The V gene lost 2 bases and the J gene lost 4 bases, with 14 bases spanning the gap. The CDR3 is 15 amino acids. Per the germline V gene, CDR1 is MNHEY and CDR2 is SVGAGI. The CDR3 sequence is CASSYTSRRSYGYTF. The CDR3 nucleotides are TGTGCCAGCAGTTACACCTCGAGGCGAAGCTATGGCTACACCTTC.

The chain has TRBV19 and TRBJ1-5, with a possible D match to TRBD1 (5 bases). The V gene's germline CDR1 is LNHDA and CDR2 SQIVND (reference sequence). Trimming took 0 bases from V and 6 from J, leaving 6 bases between them. The CDR3 runs 13 residues. The CDR3 bases are TGTGCCAGTAGTATAGATCAGGGTCAGCCCCAGCATTTT. It is translated as CASSIDQGQPQHF.

The chain is built from TRBV7-3 and TRBJ1-5; D gene uncertain. CDR1 is SGHTA and CDR2 is FQGTGA in the germline V gene. The germline V and J ends were trimmed by 4 bases and 5 bases, with 9 bases remaining between them. The CDR3 is made up of 13 amino acids. CDR3 sequence: CASSSDCDQPQHF. The DNA for the CDR3 is TGTGCCAGCAGCTCGGACTGCGATCAGCCCCAGCATTTT.

The chain carries TRBV5-4 and TRBJ1-2; D perhaps matches TRBD1 (6 bases). V was trimmed by 3 bases and J by 0 bases, leaving 12 bases between them. The CDR3 totals 15 residues. Germline V lookup: CDR1 SGHNT, CDR2 YYREEE (reference sequence). The CDR3 DNA follows: TGTGCCAGCAGCTCCCGGGACACAGCTAACTATGGCTACACCTTC. It encodes CASSSRDTANYGYTF.